Listed here are 27 T cell receptor beta chains from one sample, sequenced in a study of monozygotic twins with cystic fibrosis. TCRdb keeps only in-frame clones here, not all; method: immunoSEQ multiplex PCR. The sample lists approximately 33,000 clones, nearly 85% occurring once. What was sequenced was blood. These receptors all come from a girl aged 2-15 years with cystic fibrosis.

V and J are TRBV4-3 and TRBJ2-1; the match to TRBD2 covers 9 bases. Trimming took 1 base from V and 5 from J; bases not matched to a gene: 9. CDR1 LGHNA and CDR2 YSLEER come from the germline V gene. The length of the CDR3 is 17 residues. CDR3 sequence: CASSQAIAGGYDNEQFF. CDR3 in DNA: TGCGCCAGCAGCCAAGCTATTGCGGGGGGGTATGACAATGAGCAGTTCTTC.

The chain carries TRBV9 and TRBJ1-2, with D uncertain. The length of the CDR3 is 13 residues. The germline V and J ends were trimmed by 0 bases and 8 bases, with 11 bases remaining between them. Germline V CDR1 and CDR2: SGDLS, YYNGEE. The DNA of the CDR3 is TGTGCCAGCAGCGTAGGTCCGGTCGGGGGCTACACCTTC. This gives the protein CASSVGPVGGYTF.

This clone was detected once. This chain links TRBV10-3 with TRBJ2-7; 7 nucleotides match TRBD1. From germline, CDR1 is ENHRY and CDR2 SYGVKD. The CDR3 is 12 amino acids. The ends lost 10 bases at V and 1 base at J; junction bases unmatched: 4. CDR3 bases: TGTGCCACCGAGGGACAGTCCTACGAGCAGTACTTC. The encoded protein is CATEGQSYEQYF.

The chain uses TRBV9 and TRBJ2-7; 10 nucleotides align to TRBD2. The CDR3 totals 16 residues. Looked up from germline, CDR1 is SGDLS and CDR2 is YYNGEE. V shed 3 bases, J shed 4 bases, and the junction held 10 bases outside the gene matches. CDR3 DNA sequence: TGTGCCAGCAGCGGAGCTGAGCGGGGGGGCCTGTACGAGCAGTACTTC. As protein: CASSGAERGGLYEQYF.

The gene calls are TRBV4-3 and TRBJ1-2; D perhaps matches TRBD1 (5 bases). The germline gives CDR1 LGHNA, CDR2 YSLEER. V was trimmed by 2 bases and J by 6 bases, leaving 19 bases between them. The CDR3 is 16 amino acids. The CDR3 DNA reads TGCGCCAGCAGCCAAACCGCCGCAGGGAGGACGCATGGCTACACCTTC. Protein: CASSQTAAGRTHGYTF.

This chain uses TRBV19 with TRBJ2-2; 7 bases are a match to TRBD1. V shed 2 bases and J 0 bases; nucleotides not matched to a gene: 3. CDR3 length: 16 residues. In germline, CDR1 is LNHDA, CDR2 SQIVND (reference sequence). CDR3 sequence: CASSISQGANTGELFF. The CDR3, as DNA: TGTGCCAGTAGTATATCGCAGGGGGCGAACACCGGGGAGCTGTTTTTT.

The V gene is TRBV2, the J gene TRBJ2-7, with D tentatively TRBD1 or TRBD2 (6 bases each). The CDR3 is made up of 14 amino acids. The ends were cut back, 10 bases at V and 0 bases at J, with 16 bases in the middle. Per the germline V gene, CDR1 is SNHLY and CDR2 is FYNNEI. The CDR3 DNA is TGTGCCACCAAACAGGGCGGGACCTCCTACGAGCAGTACTTC. Translated, it gives CATKQGGTSYEQYF.

V usage is TRBV30 and J usage is TRBJ1-3; D is unclear. This CDR3 comprises 13 residues. Trimming pared 4 bases from V and 4 bases from J, leaving 11 bases between. The germline V gene encodes CDR1 GTSNPN and CDR2 SVGIG (reference sequence). The CDR3 region has the DNA TGTGCCTGGACCCCTGGACCCGGAAACACCATATATTTT. Encoded protein: CAWTPGPGNTIYF. The whole variable domain, filled in from reference TRBV30 and TRBJ1-3, reads SQTIHQWPATLVQPVGSPLSLECTVEGTSNPNLYWYRQAAGRGLQLLFYSVGIGQISSEVPQNLSASRPQDRQFILSSKKLLLSDSGFYLCAWTPGPGNTIYFGEGSWLTVV.

The chain recombines TRBV4-2 with TRBJ1-2, with 7 bases that match TRBD1. J lost 1 base, V lost 1 base, and 3 bases had no gene match. The germline CDR1 and CDR2 sequences are LGHNA and YNFKEQ. This CDR3 region has 15 residues. CDR3: CASSQVGQVNYGYTF. CDR3 in DNA: TGTGCCAGCAGCCAAGTAGGACAGGTTAACTATGGCTACACCTTC.

This chain links TRBV5-4 with TRBJ1-1; D gene unclear. The germline CDR1 and CDR2 sequences are SGHNT and YYREEE (reference sequence). The CDR3 loop spans 12 amino acids. Trimming removed 0 bases from V and 7 bases from J, with 7 bases in between. CDR3: CASSLVGNEAFF. DNA for the CDR3: TGTGCCAGCAGCTTGGTGGGTAATGAAGCTTTCTTT.

V and J are TRBV5-5 and TRBJ1-5; D remains ambiguous. This CDR3 is built from 12 residues. The germline V gene has CDR1 SGHKS and CDR2 YYEKEE (reference sequence). Trimming removed 0 bases from V and 10 bases from J, with 8 bases in between. This CDR3 is CASSLVRGPQHF. Written as DNA, the CDR3 is TGTGCCAGCAGCTTGGTAAGAGGCCCCCAGCATTTT.

V usage is TRBV7-6 and J usage is TRBJ1-2; no clear D. CDR3 length: 13 residues. In germline, CDR1 is SGHVS, CDR2 FNYEAQ. V shed 3 bases and J shed 6 bases, with 11 bases lying between them. The DNA for the CDR3 is TGTGCCAGCAGCTTCGACGGTGGCAATGGCTACACCTTC. The encoded protein is CASSFDGGNGYTF.

The chain is built from TRBV7-8 and TRBJ1-4; TRBD1 aligns across 7 bases. V shed 2 bases and J 6 bases; nucleotides not matched to a gene: 6. Germline CDR1 SGHVS, CDR2 FQNEAQ. CDR3 size: 15 residues. The CDR3, as DNA: TGTGCCAGCAGCTTAAGACAGGGCGCCGATGAAAAACTGTTTTTT. Translating gives CASSLRQGADEKLFF.

The V gene is TRBV30, the J gene TRBJ2-1; 7 nucleotides agree with TRBD1. V was clipped by 1 base and J by 4 bases; unmatched bases: 10. This CDR3 has 16 amino acids. In germline, CDR1 is GTSNPN, CDR2 SVGIG (reference sequence). The CDR3 DNA reads TGTGCCTGGAGTGGCTTCGGGACAGTCTCTTACAATGAGCAGTTCTTC. It translates to CAWSGFGTVSYNEQFF. Full variable domain (rest looked up from reference TRBV30 and TRBJ2-1): SQTIHQWPATLVQPVGSPLSLECTVEGTSNPNLYWYRQAAGRGLQLLFYSVGIGQISSEVPQNLSASRPQDRQFILSSKKLLLSDSGFYLCAWSGFGTVSYNEQFFGPGTRLTVL.

The chain has TRBV30 and TRBJ1-3; D unresolved. With 3 bases removed from V and 4 bases from J, the gap between germline ends came to 10 bases. This CDR3 region has 13 residues. Germline loops: CDR1 GTSNPN, CDR2 SVGIG (reference sequence). This CDR3 is CAWRGIEGNTIYF. DNA of the CDR3: TGTGCCTGGAGAGGGATTGAAGGAAACACCATATATTTT.

The chain joins TRBV20-1 to TRBJ1-1; D is undetermined. The ends were cut back, 3 bases at V and 1 base at J, with 3 bases in the middle. Germline V gene data show CDR1 as DFQATT and CDR2 as SNEGSKA (reference sequence). The CDR3 is 11 amino acids. Written as DNA, the CDR3 is TGCAGTGCTAGCTCGAACACTGAAGCTTTCTTT. Amino acid sequence: CSASSNTEAFF.

This chain connects TRBV7-6 to TRBJ2-3, with D possibly being TRBD2 (5 bases). Germline CDR1 and CDR2: SGHVS and FNYEAQ. CDR3 length equals 13 residues. V gave up 7 bases and J gave up 3 bases, with 11 bases separating them. DNA of the CDR3: TGTGCCAGCACCCCGTGGGAGACAGATACGCAGTATTTT. This sequence encodes CASTPWETDTQYF. Based on the CDR3 plus reference TRBV7-6 and TRBJ2-3, the full variable domain is GAGVSQSPRYKVTKRGQDVALRCDPISGHVSLYWYRQALGQGPEFLTYFNYEAQQDKSGLPNDRFSAERPEGSISTLTIQRTEQRDSAMYRCASTPWETDTQYFGPGTRLTVL.

The V gene is TRBV19, the J gene TRBJ1-5, with 8 bases that match TRBD1. This CDR3 has 16 residues. Per the germline V gene, CDR1 is LNHDA and CDR2 is SQIVND (reference sequence). J gave up 4 bases and V 5 bases, and 10 bases lay outside the gene matches. CDR3 bases: TGTGCCAGTAGTGTATTAGGACAGGGCAATAATCAGCCCCAGCATTTT. It yields the protein CASSVLGQGNNQPQHF.

The gene calls are TRBV6-6 and TRBJ2-7; TRBD1 or TRBD2 may be the D gene (5 bases each). Trimming cost V 6 bases and J 2 bases, with 11 bases left between them. This CDR3 region has 13 residues. Germline loops: CDR1 MNHNY, CDR2 SVGAGI (reference sequence). CDR3 region: CASRGPTAYEQYF. CDR3 coding DNA: TGTGCCAGCAGGGGACCGACAGCCTACGAGCAGTACTTC.

The V call is TRBV4-3, the J call TRBJ1-2, with 8 bases identical to TRBD1. With V trimmed by 2 bases and J by 7 bases, 9 bases remained unmatched. This CDR3 spans 15 amino acids. Looked up from germline, CDR1 is LGHNA and CDR2 is YSLEER. The CDR3 here is CASSQRARTGSGYTF. DNA for the CDR3: TGCGCCAGCAGCCAAAGAGCACGGACAGGGAGTGGCTACACCTTC.

This chain connects TRBV30 to TRBJ1-1; no clear D. From germline, CDR1 is GTSNPN and CDR2 SVGIG (reference sequence). The CDR3 runs 13 residues. Trimming shortened V by 0 bases and J by 11 bases, and 16 bases separated the two germline ends. CDR3 DNA sequence: TGTGCCTGGAGTGTGGCAGGTGGCATTGGGGCTTTCTTT. Protein: CAWSVAGGIGAFF.

This chain links TRBV9 with TRBJ2-3, with 8 bases that match TRBD2. This CDR3 spans 16 amino acids. Germline V lookup: CDR1 SGDLS, CDR2 YYNGEE. J was trimmed by 1 base and V by 0 bases; bases with no gene match: 4. CDR3 bases: TGTGCCAGCAGCGTAGATAGTAGCGGGGGCACAGATACGCAGTATTTT. Amino acid sequence: CASSVDSSGGTDTQYF.

The sample holds a few counts of this clone. The chain recombines TRBV4-1 with TRBJ1-1; no firm D call. Trimming took 5 bases from V and 5 from J, leaving 12 bases between them. The CDR3 spans 13 residues. In germline, CDR1 is MGHRA, CDR2 YSYEKL. As DNA, the CDR3 is TGCGCCAGCAGCACCAGCCCAGCAACTGAAGCTTTCTTT. It translates to CASSTSPATEAFF.

The chain uses TRBV5-1 and TRBJ2-6, with D uncertain. CDR1 SGHRS and CDR2 YFSETQ come from the germline V gene. V dropped 0 bases and J dropped 0 bases, with 7 bases sitting between them. The CDR3 consists of 16 residues. The CDR3 is CASSLAPLSGANVLTF. The CDR3 DNA reads as TGCGCCAGCAGCTTGGCGCCCCTCTCTGGGGCCAACGTCCTGACTTTC. The variable domain in full, completed from reference TRBV5-1 and TRBJ2-6, reads KAGVTQTPRYLIKTRGQQVTLSCSPISGHRSVSWYQQTPGQGLQFLFEYFSETQRNKGNFPGRFSGRQFSNSRSEMNVSTLELGDSALYLCASSLAPLSGANVLTFGAGSRLTVL.

The chain carries TRBV19 and TRBJ2-3, with D possibly being TRBD1 (6 bases). Per germline, CDR1 LNHDA and CDR2 SQIVND (reference sequence). The CDR3 is made up of 15 amino acids. Trimming removed 7 bases at V and 7 bases at J, with 21 bases between. In nucleotides, the CDR3 is TGTGCCAGTATACCGGGTCCAGGGGAGTTCTATACGCAGTATTTT. This sequence encodes CASIPGPGEFYTQYF.

The V call is TRBV30, the J call TRBJ2-7; D may match TRBD1 or TRBD2 (6 bases each). Trimming took off 3 bases at V and 6 bases at J, with 9 bases between the two ends. The CDR3 covers 11 residues. From germline, CDR1 is GTSNPN and CDR2 SVGIG (reference sequence). The CDR3 region is CAWSGGGEQYF. The CDR3 DNA is TGTGCCTGGAGCGGAGGGGGCGAGCAGTACTTC.

V gene TRBV5-1 combines with J gene TRBJ1-1; 8 nucleotides agree with TRBD1. J was trimmed by 1 base and V by 5 bases; bases with no gene match: 7. This CDR3 comprises 15 residues. Germline assignment: CDR1 SGHRS and CDR2 YFSETQ. The CDR3 protein is CASRSTGTGNTEAFF. CDR3 bases: TGCGCCAGCAGATCCACCGGGACAGGGAACACTGAAGCTTTCTTT.